The clone carrying this T cell receptor beta chain occurred many times. The antigen is unknown. This specimen comes from a study of neurological immune-mediated disorders. Study in general: For the roughly 35 multiple sclerosis patients, the disease was relapsing-remitting in about 30 and secondary progressive in 3.

The length of the CDR3 is 15 residues. Between the trimmed V and J ends, which lost 4 bases and 2 bases, there was a span of 13 bases. Per the germline V gene, CDR1 is SGHAT and CDR2 is FQNNGV. The study's findings and limits: No CDR3 amino acid sequences were shared by expanded clones across subjects, suggesting private repertoires in all groups.

The cDNA came from 5'RACE, which used 10-nucleotide random UMIs. MiXCR was run by TCRdb on the 5' RACE reads, yielding one entry per CDR3 protein. This sample has 78,000 or so distinct CDR3 sequences; less than 5.5% occur once, and the top ten carry about 2%. The specimen sequenced was PBMCs. This sequence was found in a woman aged 30 to 39 with multiple sclerosis. J is TRBJ2-3 and V is TRBV11-2; tentatively, D is TRBD1 (5 bases). CDR3 DNA sequence: TGTGCCAGCAGCTATTGGGGCCGAACCACAGATACGCAGTATTTT. This translates into CASSYWGRTTDTQYF.